This is a list of T cell receptor beta chains from one sample in a study of blood T cell repertoires in COVID-19. Only in-frame clones appear in the TCRdb table, and some are missing; sequencing was by immunoSEQ multiplex PCR. This table has roughly 260,000 clones, 87% appearing once. Sequencing was done on a sample of PBMCs or T cells enriched from blood (not recorded which). The receptors originated from a woman in her 30s with acute COVID-19. The CDR3 runs from the conserved cysteine through the conserved F or W. A D gene is named only where the DNA matches it firmly. Part of the rows lack a size; the others show once, few, many or a class for expanded clones.

clone size,J gene,V gene,D gene,CDR3 protein,CDR3 DNA
-,TRBJ2-2,TRBV7-2,TRBD2,CASSVAGVRTGELFF,TGTGCCAGCAGCGTCGCGGGAGTCCGAACCGGGGAGCTGTTTTTT
-,TRBJ2-1,TRBV5-1,TRBD1,CASSLRGHRGQFF,TGCGCCAGCAGCTTGAGGGGGCACAGGGGGCAGTTCTTC
-,TRBJ2-7,TRBV16,TRBD2,CASSQSRSAGGVEQYF,TGTGCCAGCAGCCAATCGCGGTCCGCGGGGGGAGTCGAGCAGTACTTC
-,TRBJ2-7,TRBV5-4,TRBD2,CASSGRLAGDYEQYF,TGTGCCAGCAGCGGGAGACTAGCGGGAGATTACGAGCAGTACTTC
-,TRBJ1-5,TRBV28,-,CASSLGGGDQPQHF,TGTGCCAGCAGCTTGGGGGGAGGGGATCAGCCCCAGCATTTT
once,TRBJ2-3,TRBV29-1,TRBD2,CSVEELAGVGTQYF,TGCAGCGTTGAAGAACTAGCGGGAGTAGGTACGCAGTATTTT
-,TRBJ1-5,TRBV19,TRBD1,CASNLQGNQPQHF,TGTGCCAGTAATCTACAGGGGAATCAGCCCCAGCATTTT
-,TRBJ1-6,TRBV5-6,-,CASSLVAGAAHNSPLHF,TGTGCCAGCAGCTTGGTAGCTGGAGCAGCCCATAATTCACCCCTCCACTTT
-,TRBJ1-5,TRBV27,-,CASRGLSNQPQHF,TGTGCCAGCAGGGGACTTAGCAATCAGCCCCAGCATTTT
-,TRBJ1-2,TRBV28,-,CASSFQNYGYTF,TGTGCCAGCAGTTTCCAGAACTATGGCTACACCTTC
-,TRBJ1-5,TRBV12-3/TRBV12-4,-,CASSSGSAQPQHF,TGTGCCAGCAGTTCAGGCTCCGCGCAGCCCCAGCATTTT
-,TRBJ2-3,TRBV4-1,TRBD2,CASSQALAGGVADTQYF,TGCGCCAGCAGCCAGGCCCTAGCGGGAGGGGTGGCGGATACGCAGTATTTT
-,TRBJ2-2,TRBV24-1,-,CATKAGGTGELFF,TGTGCCACCAAGGCAGGGGGGACCGGGGAGCTGTTTTTT
-,TRBJ2-1,TRBV18,TRBD2,CASHGTSVNEQFF,TGTGCCAGCCACGGGACTAGCGTAAATGAGCAGTTCTTC
-,TRBJ2-1,TRBV7-8,TRBD2,CASRGGAAYNEQFF,TGTGCCAGCAGGGGAGGGGCGGCCTACAATGAGCAGTTCTTC
once,TRBJ2-1,TRBV3-1/TRBV3-2,TRBD2,CASSQVGTSVNEQFF,TGTGCCAGCAGCCAAGTTGGGACTAGCGTTAATGAGCAGTTCTTC
-,TRBJ1-3,TRBV7-4,-,CASSRRRNTIYF,TGTGCCAGCAGCAGGCGGAGGAACACCATATATTTT
-,TRBJ2-7,TRBV6-5,-,CASSPRQSYEQYF,TGTGCCAGCAGTCCTCGACAGTCCTACGAGCAGTACTTC
-,TRBJ2-7,TRBV5-6,-,CASSPEPTGSLLPYEQYF,TGTGCCAGCAGCCCGGAACCGACAGGCTCCCTCCTTCCCTACGAGCAGTACTTC
-,TRBJ2-3,TRBV6-5,-,CASSHAGEDTQYF,TGTGCCAGCAGTCACGCAGGGGAAGATACGCAGTATTTT
-,TRBJ1-2,TRBV12-3/TRBV12-4,-,CASSLGGLPGYTF,TGTGCCAGCAGTTTGGGGGGACTCCCTGGCTACACCTTC
few,TRBJ1-6,TRBV6-1,-,CASSEGQAWGSPLHF,TGTGCCAGCAGTGAAGGACAGGCGTGGGGCTCACCCCTCCACTTT
-,TRBJ2-1,TRBV12-5,TRBD2,CASGLAGIPRYYNEQFF,TGTGCTAGTGGACTAGCGGGCATCCCACGATATTACAATGAGCAGTTCTTC
-,TRBJ1-1,TRBV10-1,-,CASSPLGRTEAFF,TGCGCCAGCAGTCCCTTAGGGAGGACTGAAGCTTTCTTT
-,TRBJ2-7,TRBV4-1,TRBD2,CASSLRQAGGRGEQYF,TGCGCCAGCAGCCTCCGGCAAGCGGGGGGACGTGGGGAGCAGTACTTC
few,TRBJ2-3,TRBV5-1,TRBD2,CASSHPTSAGDTQYF,TGCGCCAGCAGCCATCCAACTAGCGCCGGAGATACGCAGTATTTT
-,TRBJ2-5,TRBV5-1,TRBD1,CASSRTGQGETQYF,TGCGCCAGCAGCAGGACGGGACAGGGAGAGACCCAGTACTTC
-,TRBJ1-4,TRBV5-5,-,CASSLLQGEEKLFF,TGTGCCAGCAGCTTGCTCCAGGGCGAGGAAAAACTGTTTTTT
-,TRBJ1-5,TRBV5-1,TRBD1,CASSAEGTGNQPQHF,TGCGCCAGCAGCGCCGAGGGGACAGGAAATCAGCCCCAGCATTTT
-,TRBJ1-6,TRBV6-2/TRBV6-3,TRBD1,CASSSRGPGLSPLHF,TGTGCCAGCAGTTCCAGGGGGCCCGGTCTTTCACCCCTCCACTTT
-,TRBJ2-1,TRBV27,-,CASSLGPFWGVAYNEQFF,TGTGCCAGCAGTTTAGGCCCTTTTTGGGGGGTGGCCTACAATGAGCAGTTCTTC
-,TRBJ1-5,TRBV5-6,-,CASSLAGTLGNQPQHF,TGTGCCAGCAGCTTGGCGGGGACACTCGGCAATCAGCCCCAGCATTTT
-,TRBJ1-2,TRBV7-9,TRBD1,CASSLTDRGPNGYTF,TGTGCCAGCAGCCTTACCGACAGGGGCCCGAATGGCTACACCTTC
-,TRBJ1-2,TRBV5-5,-,CASSLDPQATYGYTF,TGTGCCAGCAGCTTGGATCCGCAGGCCACCTATGGCTACACCTTC
-,TRBJ1-6,TRBV28,-,CASSPIGVDSPLHF,TGTGCCAGCAGCCCTATCGGGGTAGATTCACCCCTCCACTTT
-,TRBJ1-1,TRBV2,-,CASGRGRGAEAFF,TGTGCCAGCGGGAGGGGGAGAGGGGCTGAAGCTTTCTTT
-,TRBJ2-1,TRBV27,TRBD1,CASRTDRVNVDEQFF,TGTGCCAGCCGAACGGACAGGGTGAATGTGGATGAGCAGTTCTTC
-,TRBJ1-2,TRBV6-5,TRBD1,CASSYRPTGAGGYTF,TGTGCCAGCAGTTACCGCCCAACAGGGGCGGGTGGCTACACCTTC
-,TRBJ1-6,TRBV20-1,-,CSASTRNGVISPLHF,TGCAGTGCTAGTACCAGGAACGGGGTAATTTCACCCCTCCACTTT
-,TRBJ2-1,TRBV19,TRBD1,CASSGLGQGGHNEQFF,TGTGCCAGTAGCGGCCTTGGACAGGGGGGCCACAATGAGCAGTTCTTC
-,TRBJ2-3,TRBV18,TRBD1,CASSSTGVGTDTQYF,TGTGCCAGCTCATCTACAGGGGTCGGCACAGATACGCAGTATTTT